This record concerns one T cell receptor (beta chain) sequence. After removal of 8 bases from V and 5 bases from J, the junction contained 4 bases not matched to a gene. Per the germline V gene, CDR1 is MRHNA and CDR2 is SNTAGT. CDR3 length: 13 amino acids. Study processing details: Reference gene primer amplification in the assay estimated nucleated cell counts. This table comes from immunoSEQ multiplex PCR, and its TCRdb copy is limited to in-frame clones, with some not included. D and trimming were read from the DNA, whereas the V and J calls and clone size are those reported in that table. The data hold approximately 440,000 clones, with 87% observed a single time. The data were obtained in a study of blood T cell repertoires in COVID-19. Background on the study: T cells, B-cell-depleted T cells, or PBMCs supplied cDNA or gDNA.

This receptor was obtained from a woman aged 18-30 years who had recovered from COVID-19. The chain employs TRBV6-4 and TRBJ2-2; 8 positions agree with TRBD1. Source material: PBMCs or T cells enriched from blood (not recorded which). In nucleotides, the CDR3 is TGTGCCAGCGGGGACAGGAGAACCGGGGAGCTGTTTTTT. This gives the protein CASGDRRTGELFF.